Listed here are 27 T cell receptor beta chains from one sample, sequenced in a study of technical replicates of blood from several donors. TCRdb's table, derived via immunoSEQ multiplex PCR, lists solely in-frame clones and lacks some. Among some 70,000 clones listed, 95% to 98% were seen once. The specimen was T cells isolated from PBMCs. The source of these receptors is a human donor in good health.

The J gene is TRBJ1-5, the V gene TRBV7-2; D not certain. The CDR3 loop spans 15 amino acids. The V gene's germline CDR1 is SGHTA and CDR2 FQGNSA. The ends were cut back, 1 base at V and 3 bases at J, with 10 bases in the middle. Here the CDR3 reads CASSLEKGDNQPQHF. DNA of the CDR3: TGTGCCAGCAGCTTAGAAAAGGGAGACAATCAGCCCCAGCATTTT.

The gene calls are TRBV6-1 and TRBJ1-4; no clear D gene. CDR1 and CDR2 (germline): MNHNS, SASEGT. The CDR3 extends over 11 amino acids. V dropped 7 bases and J dropped 7 bases, with 7 bases sitting between them. The CDR3 loop reads CASTLLEKLFF. The CDR3 DNA sequence: TGTGCCAGCACCCTTCTTGAAAAACTGTTTTTT.

The genes are TRBV6-6 and TRBJ2-5, with 7 bases aligning to TRBD1. The germline V gene encodes CDR1 MNHNY and CDR2 SVGAGI (reference sequence). There are 15 residues in the CDR3. Losses at the gene ends were 2 bases for V and 5 bases for J; bases not matched to a gene: 8. The CDR3 reads CASSYAGQAGETQYF. In nucleotides, the CDR3 is TGTGCCAGCAGTTACGCCGGACAGGCAGGGGAGACCCAGTACTTC.

The V and J genes are TRBV21-1 and TRBJ2-3; TRBD2 is the table's D call and was not checked against the DNA. TRBV21-1 is classified as a pseudogene. This CDR3 is 15 amino acids long. The DNA of the CDR3 is TGTGCCAGCAGCAAGGCGCGGGAGCGTACAGATACGCAGTATTTT. It specifies CASSKARERTDTQYF.

This rearrangement joins TRBV4-2 to TRBJ1-4; TRBD1 agrees at 7 bases. The trim removed 4 bases at V and 2 bases at J, leaving 7 bases unmatched. The CDR3 has 16 amino acids. Per the germline V gene, CDR1 is LGHNA and CDR2 is YNFKEQ. This CDR3 is CASSPSRTGTNEKLFF. The CDR3 DNA reads as TGTGCCAGCAGCCCGAGTCGGACAGGCACTAATGAAAAACTGTTTTTT.

In its sample, this clone was seen once. CDR3 sequence: CASSLYQRERYTDTQYF. The CDR3 DNA follows: TGTGCCAGCAGCCTATATCAGCGGGAGAGATACACAGATACGCAGTATTTT. The chain has TRBV11-2 and TRBJ2-3; TRBD2 matches at 8 bases. The trim removed 5 bases at V and 2 bases at J, leaving 12 bases unmatched. CDR1 is SGHAT, CDR2 FQNNGV, per germline. This CDR3 is 17 amino acids long. The whole variable domain, filled in from reference TRBV11-2 and TRBJ2-3, reads EAGVAQSPRYKIIEKRQSVAFWCNPISGHATLYWYQQILGQGPKLLIQFQNNGVVDDSQLPKDRFSAERLKGVDSTLKIQPAKLEDSAVYLCASSLYQRERYTDTQYFGPGTRLTVL.

The chain has TRBV7-8 and TRBJ2-2, with 11 bases lining up with TRBD1. Per germline, CDR1 SGHVS and CDR2 FQNEAQ. With V trimmed by 6 bases and J by 6 bases, 0 bases remained unmatched. The CDR3 runs 13 residues. As DNA, the CDR3 is TGTGCCAGCAGGGACAGGGGGCCCGGGGAGCTGTTTTTT. Protein product: CASRDRGPGELFF.

The CDR3 DNA reads as TGTGCCAGCAGCGGGGGGCCTATCTACGAGCAGTACTTC. Encoded protein: CASSGGPIYEQYF. V is TRBV28 and J is TRBJ2-7; TRBD2 might be the D (7 bases). Deletions cut 6 bases from V and 3 bases from J, with 12 bases between. CDR1 is MDHEN and CDR2 is SYDVKM in the germline V gene. The length of the CDR3 is 13 residues.

The chain recombines TRBV27 with TRBJ2-7; 9 positions agree with TRBD2. With 6 bases clipped from V and 0 bases from J, the junction kept 3 bases outside the gene matches. This CDR3 is 14 amino acids long. CDR1 MNHEY and CDR2 SMNVEV come from the germline V gene (reference sequence). CDR3 sequence (DNA): TGTGCCAGCAGCAGCGGGGGGAGCTCCTACGAGCAGTACTTC. It codes for CASSSGGSSYEQYF.

The rearrangement uses TRBV6-5 and TRBJ2-3, with 8 nucleotides matching TRBD1. With V trimmed by 6 bases and J by 4 bases, 9 bases remained unmatched. The length of the CDR3 is 15 residues. Germline assignment: CDR1 MNHEY and CDR2 SVGAGI. The CDR3 DNA sequence: TGTGCCAGCAGCCTGGACAGGGATTTGGCAGATACGCAGTATTTT. Translation: CASSLDRDLADTQYF.

The rearrangement joins TRBV5-1 to TRBJ1-5, with TRBD1 as a possible D gene (5 bases). This CDR3 contains 13 residues. Looked up from germline, CDR1 is SGHRS and CDR2 is YFSETQ. V lost 7 bases and J lost 0, with 8 bases in between. The CDR3 loop is CASRQGSNQPQHF. The CDR3 nucleotides read TGCGCCAGCCGTCAGGGTAGCAATCAGCCCCAGCATTTT.

The chain is built from TRBV2 and TRBJ2-7; 7 nucleotides align to TRBD1. J gave up 6 bases and V 4 bases, and 9 bases lay outside the gene matches. The germline CDR1 and CDR2 sequences are SNHLY and FYNNEI. The CDR3 runs 14 residues. Here the CDR3 DNA reads TGTGCCAGCAGTGTCCGCCAGGGGGTAGGCGAGCAGTACTTC. This gives the protein CASSVRQGVGEQYF.

The chain joins TRBV7-8 to TRBJ2-5; D remains unclear. The germline V gene has CDR1 SGHVS and CDR2 FQNEAQ. The CDR3 extends over 13 amino acids. V lost 4 bases and J lost 10, with 16 bases in between. CDR3 nucleotides: TGTGCCAGCAGCTCGCCCGGCGCCCTAGACCAGTACTTC. The encoded protein is CASSSPGALDQYF.

The CDR3: CASSSVNQPQHF. DNA for the CDR3: TGTGCCAGCAGCTCAGTTAATCAGCCCCAGCATTTT. The V gene is TRBV5-6, the J gene TRBJ1-5; D call uncertain. Germline assignment: CDR1 SGHDT and CDR2 YYEEEE. The ends were cut back, 3 bases at V and 4 bases at J, with 5 bases in the middle. This CDR3 has 12 residues. Full variable domain (remainder filled in from reference TRBV5-6 and TRBJ1-5): DAGVTQSPTHLIKTRGQQVTLRCSPKSGHDTVSWYQQALGQGPQFIFQYYEEEERQRGNFPDRFSGHQFPNYSSELNVNALLLGDSALYLCASSSVNQPQHFGDGTRLSIL.

This clone appeared a single time. J is TRBJ1-1 and V is TRBV6-1; weak D call: TRBD1 (5 bases). Germline values: CDR1 MNHNS, CDR2 SASEGT. V was trimmed by 6 bases and J by 3 bases, leaving 14 bases between them. The CDR3 runs to 14 residues. The CDR3 bases are TGTGCCAGCAGCGCGGGGCAAGGGGACACTGAAGCTTTCTTT. This gives the protein CASSAGQGDTEAFF.

The V and J genes are TRBV25-1 and TRBJ2-1; 7 bases are a match to TRBD1. V was clipped by 0 bases and J by 4 bases; unmatched bases: 6. Germline assignment: CDR1 MGHDK and CDR2 SYGVNS. The CDR3 sequence is 16 residues long. Here the CDR3 reads CASSEYVGQPYNEQFF. CDR3 nucleotide sequence: TGTGCCAGCAGTGAATATGTGGGACAGCCTTACAATGAGCAGTTCTTC.

The chain joins TRBV25-1 to TRBJ2-1; D call uncertain. CDR1 and CDR2 from the germline V gene are MGHDK and SYGVNS. This CDR3 has 14 residues. V gave up 3 bases and J gave up 4 bases, with 10 bases separating them. This chain's CDR3 is CASSDFNYYNEQFF. CDR3 DNA: TGTGCCAGCAGTGACTTCAACTATTACAATGAGCAGTTCTTC.

The CDR3 nucleotides are TGTGCCAGCAGCTTGCAGGGGGGCGGAAACACTGAAGCTTTCTTT. Protein: CASSLQGGGNTEAFF. This chain links TRBV5-6 with TRBJ1-1; 7 bases align to TRBD1. This CDR3 region has 15 residues. Germline values: CDR1 SGHDT, CDR2 YYEEEE. V lost 1 base to trimming and J lost 2 bases; unmatched junction nucleotides: 5.

This chain links TRBV25-1 with TRBJ2-1, with 14 bases fitting TRBD2. Germline CDR1 reads MGHDK; CDR2 reads SYGVNS. The CDR3 contains 14 residues. V lost 7 bases and J lost 7; bases outside the gene matches: 3. The CDR3 DNA reads TGTGCCAGCATGCGGACTAGCGGGAGGAATGAGCAGTTCTTC. It encodes CASMRTSGRNEQFF. The full variable domain, with the rest looked up from reference TRBV25-1 and TRBJ2-1, is EADIYQTPRYLVIGTGKKITLECSQTMGHDKMYWYQQDPGMELHLIHYSYGVNSTEKGDLSSESTVSRIRTEHFPLTLESARPSHTSQYLCASMRTSGRNEQFFGPGTRLTVL.

The chain couples TRBV7-9 to TRBJ1-1; TRBD1 aligns across 8 bases. CDR3 length: 16 residues. V lost 0 bases, J lost 11 bases, and 14 bases stayed unmatched. Germline CDR1 is SEHNR and CDR2 is FQNEAQ (reference sequence). The CDR3, as DNA: TGTGCCAGCAGCTTAGCGCGAGGACAGGGTACTATGGAGGCTTTCTTT. Its protein is CASSLARGQGTMEAFF. Together with reference TRBV7-9 and TRBJ1-1, the CDR3 gives the full variable domain: DTGVSQNPRHKITKRGQNVTFRCDPISEHNRLYWYRQTLGQGPEFLTYFQNEAQLEKSRLLSDRFSAERPKGSFSTLEIQRTEQGDSAMYLCASSLARGQGTMEAFFGQGTRLTVV.

The gene calls are TRBV6-5 and TRBJ2-7; TRBD2 is a possible D gene (6 bases). Looked up from germline, CDR1 is MNHEY and CDR2 is SVGAGI. V dropped 8 bases and J dropped 0 bases, with 14 bases sitting between them. CDR3 length equals 14 residues. The CDR3 DNA follows: TGTGCCAGCGGGGAGGCTGAGACCTCCTACGAGCAGTACTTC. Amino acid sequence: CASGEAETSYEQYF.

This chain joins TRBV10-2 and TRBJ1-2; 10 bases are shared with TRBD1. Germline V gene sequence: CDR1 WSHSY, CDR2 SAAADI. The CDR3 extends over 19 amino acids. V lost 2 bases to trimming and J lost 0 bases; unmatched junction nucleotides: 12. CDR3 nucleotide sequence: TGCGCCAGCAGTGAGGCTTCCTTTGGTGGGACAGGGGCTAACTATGGCTACACCTTC. Translated: CASSEASFGGTGANYGYTF.

V gene TRBV9 combines with J gene TRBJ1-3, with 7 bases aligning to TRBD1. Germline trimming cut 4 bases from V and 2 bases from J; bases unmatched to any gene: 12. The CDR3 length is 17 residues. Germline V gives CDR1 SGDLS, CDR2 YYNGEE. CDR3 in DNA: TGTGCCAGCAGCTATTCACGACAGGGAACAACTGGAAACACCATATATTTT. It translates to CASSYSRQGTTGNTIYF.

This chain links TRBV6-1 with TRBJ2-7, with 11 bases identical to TRBD2. Losses at the gene ends were 4 bases for V and 9 bases for J; bases not matched to a gene: 14. The germline V gene has CDR1 MNHNS and CDR2 SASEGT. The CDR3 contains 16 residues. The CDR3: CASSALAGGTYDGQYF. DNA for the CDR3: TGTGCCAGCAGTGCCCTAGCGGGAGGTACCTACGATGGGCAGTACTTC.

V is TRBV11-2 and J is TRBJ1-2; D may be TRBD1 (6 bases). Trimming removed 0 bases at V and 7 bases at J, with 6 bases between. Germline V gene lookup returns CDR1 SGHAT and CDR2 FQNNGV. This CDR3 contains 12 residues. The DNA for the CDR3 is TGTGCCAGCAGCTTAGAGGGGGCTGGCTACACCTTC. This encodes CASSLEGAGYTF.

V is TRBV10-3 and J is TRBJ2-3, with no clear D. Germline CDR1 and CDR2: ENHRY and SYGVKD. Trimming left V 9 bases short and J 4 bases short, with 11 bases between. This CDR3 is 12 amino acids long. The CDR3, as DNA: TGTGCCATTGCCAGCAGCGCAGATACGCAGTATTTT. Translation: CAIASSADTQYF.

The V gene is TRBV9, the J gene TRBJ2-2, with 12 nucleotides matching TRBD2. Germline CDR1 reads SGDLS; CDR2 reads YYNGEE. There are 17 residues in the CDR3. V lost 4 bases and J lost 5; bases outside the gene matches: 9. In DNA form, the CDR3 reads TGTGCCAGCAGCCCCAGACTAGCGGGAGCGGGGACCGGGGAGCTGTTTTTT. Its translation: CASSPRLAGAGTGELFF.